The following is a TCR beta chain sequence with its context. Germline V CDR1 and CDR2: ENHRY, SYGVKD. The CDR3 totals 14 residues. Trimming cost V 5 bases and J 2 bases; bases outside gene matches: 2. The data are from a study of blood T cell repertoires in COVID-19. Study information: Samples representing acute and convalescent COVID-19 were sourced from the United States, Italy and Spain.

In the authors' workflow: How many nucleated cells were present was estimated from reference gene primer amplification. Profiling relied on immunoSEQ multiplex PCR, and the TCRdb table lists in-frame clones only, not all of them. V and J calls and clone size come straight from that table; D and trimming were deduced from the DNA. The sample shows hundreds of thousands of clones, 90% of them seen only once. The chain recombines TRBV10-3 with TRBJ1-5; TRBD1 agrees at 8 bases. The material sequenced was PBMCs or T cells enriched from blood (not recorded which). The clonotype was recovered from a woman aged 18 to 35 with acute COVID-19. The CDR3 loop reads CAISQTGGNQPQHF. The DNA for the CDR3 is TGTGCCATCAGTCAGACAGGGGGCAATCAGCCCCAGCATTTT.